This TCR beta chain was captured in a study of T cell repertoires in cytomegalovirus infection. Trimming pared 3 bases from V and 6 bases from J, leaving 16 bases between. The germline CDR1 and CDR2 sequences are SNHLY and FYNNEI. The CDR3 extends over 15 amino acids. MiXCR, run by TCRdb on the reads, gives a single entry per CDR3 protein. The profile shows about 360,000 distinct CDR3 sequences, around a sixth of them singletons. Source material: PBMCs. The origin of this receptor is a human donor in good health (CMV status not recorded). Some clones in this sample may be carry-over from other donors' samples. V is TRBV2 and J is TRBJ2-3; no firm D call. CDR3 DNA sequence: TGTGCCAGCAGTGAGATTGCAATAGCTACTGATACGCAGTATTTT. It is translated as CASSEIAIATDTQYF.